This T cell receptor beta chain was sequenced during a study of immune evolution from preneoplasia to lung adenocarcinoma. Germline V gene data show CDR1 as SEHNR and CDR2 as FQNEAQ (reference sequence). V shed 2 bases and J 0 bases; nucleotides not matched to a gene: 8. This CDR3 is 18 amino acids long. Produced via immunoSEQ multiplex PCR; TCRdb's table is partial and in-frame only. The sample holds 11,000 to 15,000 clones, less than 90% seen once. The V call is TRBV7-9, the J call TRBJ1-1; the match to TRBD1 covers 11 bases. This sequence was found in a donor of 70 years or more with lung adenocarcinoma. The sequenced sample was FFPE lung adenocarcinoma in situ tissue. The CDR3 sequence: CASSLRTGGRWLNTEAFF. The CDR3 coding sequence is TGTGCCAGCAGCTTAAGGACAGGGGGCCGGTGGCTGAACACTGAAGCTTTCTTT.